Detailed here is one T cell receptor beta chain. Its antigen is unknown. No base qualities exist here, and no much larger clone lies one base off it. The donors were healthy, HIV-negative adults who had no recently reported acute infections or vaccinations. Every donor was a Caucasian adult residing in Nashville, Tennessee, USA. Magnetic negative selection was used to enrich CD4+ T cells, after which naive cells were positively selected on CD45RA and the negative fraction became the memory subset. Blood was collected by leukapheresis, and PBMCs were isolated by Ficoll-Histopaque density gradient centrifugation and then cryopreserved in liquid nitrogen vapor phase. Analytical flow cytometry was used to check the purity and quantity of each magnetically sorted T cell population. Genomic DNA was isolated from each sorted fraction and quantified by UV absorbance on a Nanodrop 2000c. The data derive from a study of shared clonotypes between healthy human individuals (dated by TCRdb to about 2020). Describing the broader study: Three men and a couple of women, aged 18 to 49 years, made up the cohort. Leukapheresis yielded between about 0.85 and 10 billion PBMCs per donor. Different laboratories and diverse techniques were used to prepare libraries and sequence TCR repertoires, to increase sequencing depth and limit assay-specific biases. Per donor, three plates each were used for CD4 naive and CD4 memory, two for CD8 naive, and one for CD8 memory. Blood TCR repertoires of a handful of healthy adults were deeply sequenced to estimate repertoire size and the extent of clonotype sharing between individuals. Results and caveats for the whole study, not just this receptor: Sampling was limited to blood, and TCR repertoires in tissue likely differ from TCR repertoires in blood. Approximately 5% of naive CD4, 3.5% of naive CD8, approximately 2% of memory CD4, and 0.35% to 0.4% of memory CD8 clonotypes were shared across a few donors. Pairwise subsampling indicated that sequencing depth was expected to affect the degree of clonotype sharing among donors. Naive subsets generally had larger estimated clonotype richness than memory subsets did. Even with the large sequencing depth, rarefaction of the sorted-subset datasets indicated that sequencing was incomplete. The small number of donors limited the genetic and exposure-history diversity represented. Higher generation probabilities were observed for clonotypes shared by all four sorted-subset donors than for non-shared clonotypes.

V lost 10 bases and J lost 3 bases; the stretch between them is 19 bases long. Reading the germline V gene (reference sequence) gives CDR1 WNHNN and CDR2 SYGVQD. From the cysteine up to the phenylalanine, the CDR3 has a length of 14 residues. Kept here is only the CDR3 DNA, which spans 42 bases and is read in frame from base 1. Using the deep immunoSEQ assay, multiplex PCR amplified TCR CDR3 regions from genomic DNA. For each cell subset, the extracted genomic DNA was distributed evenly across all wells of several immunoSEQ 96-well plates, and each plate served as one replicate. Each replicate PCR for sorted subsets received 200 ng genomic DNA, equal to tens of thousands of T cell genomes. Purified libraries were quantified with a Qubit 3.0 fluorometer, sized on a Bioanalyzer 2100, and re-quantified with the KAPA Library Quantification kit. Every immunoSEQ 96-well plate was sequenced on a dedicated single-read 150-cycle Illumina NextSeq 550 flow cell. Per the original workflow: Because only junctional sequences without quality scores were contained in the immunoSEQ output, filtering matching that applied to full-length reads could not be performed. Sequences were annotated with PyIR, a Python wrapper for IgBLAST v1.9, and V/J genes and CDR3 were assigned using IMGT germline references. Reads were removed for weak V/J assignments (E-value above 1e-6), missing CDR3, stop codons, out-of-frame junctions, or ambiguous translated residues. A V3J clonotype was defined by an identical inferred V gene, J gene, and CDR3 amino acid sequence. To compute the percentage overlap between repertoires, the number of shared unique clonotypes was divided by the size of the smaller repertoire. Three approaches were used to assess repertoire richness: RTK rarefaction, the Chao1 estimator, and Recon v2.1 estimates of unobserved clonotypes. For all TCRbeta clonotypes obtained by the gDNA method from four donors, generation probabilities were computed with OLGA. TCRdb took over this immuneACCESS table, retaining in-frame rearrangements with V and J assigned. Such tables are incomplete; in checked studies, under half of the missing clones stem from an unresolved V gene, and the remainder is unexplained. For V, J and clone size, that table is used; D and trimming come from the DNA. Counted in this sample were some 1 million clones; approximately 68% of them appeared once. Approximately 1.5% of the sample belongs to the ten largest clones.

The clonotype comes from a man younger than 35 in good health. Rearrangement joined TRBV10-1 to TRBJ2-7, with TRBD1 perhaps the D gene, on 6 matching bases. Sequenced sample: memory CD4+ T cells sorted from blood. Interpreted using the paper, the cell subset or site label stands for: CD45RA-negative fraction. The base sequence is TGCGCCACCAGCCCAGGGGACAATCTCTACGAGCAGTACTTC. The translation is CATSPGDNLYEQYF.